Below, 3 T cell receptor beta chains from the same sample are listed, as sequenced in a study of cytomegalovirus exposure and HLA in healthy donors. The PCR used 60 Vbeta and 13 Jbeta primers. Assay: immunoSEQ multiplex PCR; the TCRdb copy retains only in-frame clones and omits some. The sample has some 150,000 clones; 82% are singletons. Sequencing was done on a sample of PBMCs. Receptors originate from a woman between 45 and 60 years old in good health and CMV-seropositive.

The genes are TRBV9 and TRBJ1-1; D possibly corresponds to TRBD1 (5 bases). Trimming pared 6 bases from V and 3 bases from J, leaving 18 bases between. Germline CDR1 and CDR2: SGDLS and YYNGEE. The CDR3 consists of 15 residues. CDR3 amino acids: CASTKGDLVDTEAFF. The CDR3 DNA sequence: TGTGCCAGCACCAAAGGGGACTTAGTGGACACTGAAGCTTTCTTT.

The table lists this clone with a few counts. The V gene is TRBV27, the J gene TRBJ1-3; TRBD1 matches at 9 bases. The junction had 6 bases not matched to a gene; V was cut back by 5 bases and J by 4 bases. The CDR3 sequence is 15 residues long. Germline lookup yields CDR1 MNHEY and CDR2 SMNVEV (reference sequence). The CDR3: CASSPTGGPGNTIYF. As DNA, the CDR3 is TGTGCCAGCAGTCCCACAGGGGGCCCGGGAAACACCATATATTTT.

The V and J genes are TRBV9 and TRBJ2-1; the match to TRBD2 covers 12 bases. With 4 bases clipped from V and 8 bases from J, the junction kept 10 bases outside the gene matches. Germline values: CDR1 SGDLS, CDR2 YYNGEE. CDR3 length: 16 amino acids. The DNA for the CDR3 is TGTGCCAGCAGCTTACGTGGGGCTAGCGGGGGGGATGAGCAGTTCTTC. This encodes CASSLRGASGGDEQFF.